This T cell receptor beta chain was captured in a study of blood T cell repertoires in COVID-19. The method was immunoSEQ multiplex PCR; TCRdb's version includes in-frame clones alone and lacks a portion of them. The sample includes roughly 230,000 clones, about nine tenths of them seen just once. V shed 5 bases, J shed 3 bases, and the junction held 11 bases outside the gene matches. CDR3 length: 16 residues. The V gene's germline CDR1 is ENHRY and CDR2 SYGVKD. The receptor's source is a man younger than 40 with COVID-19, enrolled during active disease. The gene calls are TRBV10-3 and TRBJ2-7; 9 bases fit TRBD1. Source material: peripheral blood. The CDR3 protein is CAISTTGGQGYYEQYF. Here the CDR3 DNA reads TGTGCCATCAGTACGACAGGGGGACAGGGATACTACGAGCAGTACTTC.